This T cell receptor beta chain emerged from a study of T-cell memory formation after mild COVID-19. TCRdb reprocessed the 5' RACE reads with MiXCR, giving one entry per CDR3 protein. Counted here are some 180,000 distinct CDR3 sequences, 10% to 15% occurring once; the ten biggest clones make up 2.5% to 4%. This TCR derives from a man between 18 and 35 years old who had mild COVID-19 (a few samples of this study predate the infection). Cell type and time point are not known. Sequencing input: PBMCs or a T cell subset sorted from them (not recorded which).

DNA for the CDR3: TGCAGTGTTTCTGGGAGGAACACTGAAGCTTTCTTT. Amino acids: CSVSGRNTEAFF. This rearrangement joins TRBV20-1 to TRBJ1-1; D is unclear. Germline-derived CDR1 and CDR2 are DFQATT and SNEGSKA (reference sequence). V shed 7 bases and J shed 1 base, with 10 bases lying between them. The CDR3 has 12 amino acids.